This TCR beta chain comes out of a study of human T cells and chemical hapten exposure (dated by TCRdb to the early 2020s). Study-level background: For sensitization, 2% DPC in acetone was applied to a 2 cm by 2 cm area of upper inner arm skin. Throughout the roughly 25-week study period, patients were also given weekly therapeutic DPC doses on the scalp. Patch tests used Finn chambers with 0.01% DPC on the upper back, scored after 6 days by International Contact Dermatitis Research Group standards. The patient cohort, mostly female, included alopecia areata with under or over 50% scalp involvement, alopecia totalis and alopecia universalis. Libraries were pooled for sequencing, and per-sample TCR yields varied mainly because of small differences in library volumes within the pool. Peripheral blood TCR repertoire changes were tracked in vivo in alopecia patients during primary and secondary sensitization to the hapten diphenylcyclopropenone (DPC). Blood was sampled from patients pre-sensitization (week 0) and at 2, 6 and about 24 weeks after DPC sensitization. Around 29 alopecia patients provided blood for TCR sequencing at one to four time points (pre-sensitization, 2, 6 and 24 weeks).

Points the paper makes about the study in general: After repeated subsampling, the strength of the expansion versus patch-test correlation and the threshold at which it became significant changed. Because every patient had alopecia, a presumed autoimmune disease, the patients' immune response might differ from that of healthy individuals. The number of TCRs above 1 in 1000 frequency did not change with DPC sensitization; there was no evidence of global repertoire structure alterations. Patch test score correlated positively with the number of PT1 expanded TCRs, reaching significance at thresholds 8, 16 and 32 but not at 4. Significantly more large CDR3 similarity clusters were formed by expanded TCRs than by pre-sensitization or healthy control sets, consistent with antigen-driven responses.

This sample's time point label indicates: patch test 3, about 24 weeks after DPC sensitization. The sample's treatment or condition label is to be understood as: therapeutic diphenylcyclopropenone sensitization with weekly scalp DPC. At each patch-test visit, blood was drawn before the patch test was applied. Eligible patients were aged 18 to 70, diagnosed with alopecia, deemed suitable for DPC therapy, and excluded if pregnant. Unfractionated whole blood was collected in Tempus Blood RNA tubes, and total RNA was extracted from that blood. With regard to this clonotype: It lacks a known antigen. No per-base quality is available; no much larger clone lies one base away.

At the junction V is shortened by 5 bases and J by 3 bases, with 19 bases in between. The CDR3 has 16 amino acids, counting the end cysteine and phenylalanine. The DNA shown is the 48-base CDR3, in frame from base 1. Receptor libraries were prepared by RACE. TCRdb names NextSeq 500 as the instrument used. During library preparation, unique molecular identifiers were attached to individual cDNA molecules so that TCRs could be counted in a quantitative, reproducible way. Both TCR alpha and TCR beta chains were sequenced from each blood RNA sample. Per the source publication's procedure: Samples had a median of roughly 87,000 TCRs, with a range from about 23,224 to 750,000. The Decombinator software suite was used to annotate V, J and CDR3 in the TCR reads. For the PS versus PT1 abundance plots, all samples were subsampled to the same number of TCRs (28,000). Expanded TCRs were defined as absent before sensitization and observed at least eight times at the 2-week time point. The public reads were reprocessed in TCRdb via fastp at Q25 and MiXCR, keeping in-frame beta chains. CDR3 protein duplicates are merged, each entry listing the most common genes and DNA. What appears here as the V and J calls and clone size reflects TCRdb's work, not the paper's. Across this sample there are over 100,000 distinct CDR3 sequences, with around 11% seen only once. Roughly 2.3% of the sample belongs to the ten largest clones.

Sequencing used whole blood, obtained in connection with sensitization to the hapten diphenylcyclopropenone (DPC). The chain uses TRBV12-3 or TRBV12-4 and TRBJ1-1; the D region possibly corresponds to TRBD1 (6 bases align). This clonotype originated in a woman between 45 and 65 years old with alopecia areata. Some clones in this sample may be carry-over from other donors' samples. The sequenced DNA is TGTGCCAGCAGTCCCACAGGGCTACAAACTTACACTGAAGCTTTCTTT. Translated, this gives CASSPTGLQTYTEAFF.